The 10 T cell receptor beta chains reported below all come from one sample, sequenced in a study of T cell changes during pregnancy in multiple sclerosis. Sequenced by immunoSEQ multiplex PCR; TCRdb stores in-frame clones only, minus some. The data hold under 50,000 clones, with 80% to 95% observed a single time. The sample consisted of CD8+ T cells from peripheral blood mononuclear cells, taken in the second trimester of pregnancy. All receptors come from a female donor with multiple sclerosis, enrolled in a pregnancy study.

J is TRBJ2-3 and V is TRBV7-3, with D tentatively TRBD2 (6 bases). V lost 5 bases, J lost 5 bases, and 17 bases lay in between. The CDR3 contains 15 residues. Germline assignment: CDR1 SGHTA and CDR2 FQGTGA. As DNA, the CDR3 is TGTGCCAGCAGCCAAGGCGGCGGGGCTAAAGATACGCAGTATTTT. Protein: CASSQGGGAKDTQYF.

The V call is TRBV9, the J call TRBJ2-3; D is possibly TRBD2 (6 bases). V lost 5 bases and J lost 3, with 13 bases in between. The CDR3 contains 14 residues. CDR1 and CDR2 from the germline V gene are SGDLS and YYNGEE. The CDR3 reads CASRGTGGTDTQYF. The CDR3 DNA follows: TGTGCCAGCAGAGGGACCGGGGGAACAGATACGCAGTATTTT.

In nucleotides, the CDR3 is TGTGCCAGCAGCTTATGGGACACCTACGAGCAGTACTTC. Its translation is CASSLWDTYEQYF. The rearrangement uses TRBV11-2 and TRBJ2-7; D perhaps matches TRBD1 (6 bases). The CDR3 is 13 amino acids. Germline values: CDR1 SGHAT, CDR2 FQNNGV. Trimming left V 2 bases short and J 2 bases short, with 7 bases between.

The chain combines TRBV7-3 with TRBJ2-1; 7 bases map to TRBD2. J gave up 5 bases and V 7 bases, and 8 bases lay outside the gene matches. CDR1 and CDR2 (germline): SGHTA, FQGTGA. The CDR3 runs 14 residues. The CDR3 coding sequence is TGTGCCAGCACCGAGGGACTACAAAACAATGAGCAGTTCTTC. This gives the protein CASTEGLQNNEQFF.

This clone has just one count. J is TRBJ2-1 and V is TRBV5-5, with D possibly matching TRBD1 (5 bases). Germline assignment: CDR1 SGHKS and CDR2 YYEKEE (reference sequence). The CDR3 sequence is 15 residues long. The germline V and J ends were trimmed by 0 bases and 2 bases, with 9 bases remaining between them. The CDR3 DNA follows: TGTGCCAGCAGCTTGGTGACGGACACCTACAATGAGCAGTTCTTC. Protein sequence: CASSLVTDTYNEQFF.

The chain is built from TRBV6-1 and TRBJ2-7; the D gene is possibly TRBD1 (5 bases). The CDR3 contains 15 residues. Between the trimmed V and J ends, which lost 5 bases and 3 bases, there was a span of 17 bases. The germline gives CDR1 MNHNS, CDR2 SASEGT. CDR3 region: CASSPPRRGGYEQYF. CDR3 DNA: TGTGCCAGCAGTCCCCCACGAAGGGGTGGCTACGAGCAGTACTTC.

Many counts were recorded for this clone. The chain uses TRBV11-2 and TRBJ2-3; 16 bases fit TRBD2. J gave up 0 bases and V 5 bases, and 5 bases lay outside the gene matches. CDR1 is SGHAT and CDR2 is FQNNGV in the germline V gene. The CDR3 is made up of 18 amino acids. In nucleotides, the CDR3 is TGTGCCAGCAGCGGGACTAGCGGGGGGGCTGTTAGCACAGATACGCAGTATTTT. Amino acid sequence: CASSGTSGGAVSTDTQYF.

The chain joins TRBV5-5 to TRBJ1-5; D not certain. Trimming cost V 1 base and J 4 bases, with 12 bases left between them. In germline, CDR1 is SGHKS, CDR2 YYEKEE (reference sequence). The CDR3 runs 15 residues. CDR3 amino acids: CASSLYSTGNQPQHF. For the CDR3, the DNA is TGTGCCAGCAGCTTGTACAGTACGGGAAATCAGCCCCAGCATTTT.

This clone was seen just once. The chain carries TRBV19 and TRBJ2-6; a possible D gene is TRBD1 (6 bases). The CDR3 covers 15 residues. Trimming cost V 9 bases and J 0 bases, with 12 bases left between them. Per germline, CDR1 LNHDA and CDR2 SQIVND (reference sequence). CDR3: CARVGHPSGANVLTF. CDR3 DNA sequence: TGTGCCAGGGTGGGACACCCCTCTGGGGCCAACGTCCTGACTTTC.

CDR3 in amino acids: CASSSRGPYNEQFF. The CDR3 nucleotides are TGTGCCAGCAGTTCAAGGGGGCCTTATAATGAGCAGTTCTTC. This rearrangement joins TRBV27 to TRBJ2-1; 7 bases fit TRBD1. Losses at the gene ends were 4 bases for V and 7 bases for J; bases not matched to a gene: 7. Per the germline V gene, CDR1 is MNHEY and CDR2 is SMNVEV (reference sequence). The CDR3 contains 14 residues.